A selection of T cell receptor beta chains follows, all from one sample in a study of Graves' ophthalmopathy and Graves' hyperthyroidism. TCRdb reprocessed the multiplex PCR reads with MiXCR, giving one entry per CDR3 protein. The repertoire includes about 590,000 distinct CDR3 sequences, under 40% of them detected once, and about 4.6% sits in the top ten. Sequenced sample: peripheral blood or thyroid tissue (not recorded which). The receptors come from an adult man with Graves' hyperthyroidism. Each CDR3 is given with its conserved first and last residue. The order of the fields is clone size, J gene, V gene, D gene, CDR3 DNA, CDR3 protein. The D gene is left open where the match is weak. Part of the rows lack a size; the others show once, few, many or a class for expanded clones.

NA,TRBJ2-7,TRBV5-8,NA,TGTGCCAGCAGCCGGATGACTAACCTCCTGTCCTACGAGCAGTACTTC,CASSRMTNLLSYEQYF
few,TRBJ1-4,TRBV6-5,NA,TGTGCCAGCAGTTCCGCCCCGGGACCCCGAGGTGAAAAACTGTTTTTT,CASSSAPGPRGEKLFF
NA,TRBJ2-5,TRBV29-1,NA,TGCAGCGTCGAGAGGACAGAGGAGACCCAGTACTTC,CSVERTEETQYF
NA,TRBJ2-7,TRBV7-4,TRBD1,TGTGCCAGCAGCTCGCGCAAGGACAGGGGGGACTACGAGCAGTACTTC,CASSSRKDRGDYEQYF
NA,TRBJ2-7,TRBV7-2,NA,TGTGCCAGCAGCCCCCGGGACAAAAAGCAGTACTTC,CASSPRDKKQYF
few,TRBJ2-1,TRBV10-3,TRBD2,TGTGCCATTACTAGCGACAATGAGCAGTTCTTC,CAITSDNEQFF
once,TRBJ2-3,TRBV5-1,TRBD2,TGCGCCAGCAGCTTTAGTGAACTAGCGGGACGAGATACGCAGTATTTT,CASSFSELAGRDTQYF
many,TRBJ1-2,TRBV24-1,TRBD1,TGTGCCACCCAAGGACAGGGGGAAGGCTACACCTTC,CATQGQGEGYTF
NA,TRBJ2-5,TRBV10-2,TRBD2,TGTGCCAGCACCCCTCGGGGGGAACAAGAGACCCAGTACTTC,CASTPRGEQETQYF
NA,TRBJ2-7,TRBV7-2,NA,TGTGCCAGCAGTGCACAATTCGAGCAGTACTTC,CASSAQFEQYF
NA,TRBJ1-1,TRBV2,TRBD1,TGTGCCAGCAGGATGCAGGGGGCTAACACTGAAGCTTTCTTT,CASRMQGANTEAFF
NA,TRBJ2-7,TRBV3-1,TRBD1,TGTGCCAGCAGCCAAGGGGGTCTGGGACAGGCCTACGAGCAGTACTTC,CASSQGGLGQAYEQYF
many,TRBJ1-1,TRBV10-2,NA,TGCGCCAGCAGCGCCATGAACACTGAAGCTTTCTTT,CASSAMNTEAFF
many,TRBJ2-2,TRBV7-6,TRBD2,TGTGCCAGCAGCCCACCGGGACTAGCATCCGGGGAGCTGTTTTTT,CASSPPGLASGELFF
NA,TRBJ1-1,TRBV5-6,NA,TGTGCCAGCAGCGCGGGGTACCCGATTGAAGCTTTCTTT,CASSAGYPIEAFF
NA,TRBJ2-5,TRBV5-6,NA,TGTGCCAGCAGCTTGGTTAGGGCGGGGGAGACCCAGTACTTC,CASSLVRAGETQYF
NA,TRBJ1-6,TRBV12-3/TRBV12-4,NA,TGTGCCAGCAGTTGGGACACCCCGGGATCTCTTTTCGATTCACCCCTCCACTTT,CASSWDTPGSLFDSPLHF
few,TRBJ2-7,TRBV30,NA,TGTGCCTGGAGGGGAGGCAGCGGCTACGAGCAGTACTTC,CAWRGGSGYEQYF
NA,TRBJ1-4,TRBV5-1,NA,TGCGCCAGCAGCTTGGAAAGTACAAGTGAAAAACTGTTTTTT,CASSLESTSEKLFF
few,TRBJ2-7,TRBV18,NA,TGTGCCAGCTCCCCAAACCGGGACGAGCAGTACTTC,CASSPNRDEQYF
many,TRBJ2-7,TRBV7-8,NA,TGTGCCAGCAGCCCAAACTCCTACGAGCAGTACTTC,CASSPNSYEQYF
NA,TRBJ2-5,TRBV12-3/TRBV12-4,TRBD2,TGTGCCAGCAGTTTCGGGACTAGCGGGGGGCAAGAGACCCAGTACTTC,CASSFGTSGGQETQYF
NA,TRBJ1-5,TRBV20-1,NA,TGCAGTGCTAGAGATACTAGCGGGAAAGACGAGCATTTT,CSARDTSGKDEHF
many,TRBJ1-5,TRBV12-5,NA,TGTGCTAGTGGTTCGGAGAATCAGCCCCAGCATTTT,CASGSENQPQHF
NA,TRBJ2-5,TRBV5-5,TRBD2,TGTGCCAGCACTCCGCTAGCGGGGAGGGAGGAGACCCAGTACTTC,CASTPLAGREETQYF
NA,TRBJ1-5,TRBV20-1,NA,TGCAGTGCTAGAGGACTAGCGGGAGGGCGAATTTGGAGCAATCAGCCCCAGCATTTT,CSARGLAGGRIWSNQPQHF
many,TRBJ2-6,TRBV19,TRBD1,TGTGCCAGTAGTACCCCCACAGGGGCCGGGGCCAACGTCCTGACTTTC,CASSTPTGAGANVLTF